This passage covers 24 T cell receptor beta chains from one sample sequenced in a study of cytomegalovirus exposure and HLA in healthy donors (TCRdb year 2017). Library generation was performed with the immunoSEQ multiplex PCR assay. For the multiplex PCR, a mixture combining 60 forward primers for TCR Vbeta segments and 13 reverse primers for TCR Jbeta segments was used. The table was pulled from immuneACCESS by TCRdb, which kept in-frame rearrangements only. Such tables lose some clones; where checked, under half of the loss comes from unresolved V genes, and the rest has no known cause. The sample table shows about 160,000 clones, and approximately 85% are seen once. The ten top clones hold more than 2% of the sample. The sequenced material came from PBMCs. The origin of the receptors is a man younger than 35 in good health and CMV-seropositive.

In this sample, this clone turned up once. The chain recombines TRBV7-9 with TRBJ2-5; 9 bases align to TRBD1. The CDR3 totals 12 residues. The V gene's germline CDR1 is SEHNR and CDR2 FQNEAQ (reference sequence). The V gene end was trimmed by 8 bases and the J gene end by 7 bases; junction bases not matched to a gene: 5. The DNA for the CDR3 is TGTGCCAGCCGGACAGGGGTTGGGACCCAGTACTTC. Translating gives CASRTGVGTQYF.

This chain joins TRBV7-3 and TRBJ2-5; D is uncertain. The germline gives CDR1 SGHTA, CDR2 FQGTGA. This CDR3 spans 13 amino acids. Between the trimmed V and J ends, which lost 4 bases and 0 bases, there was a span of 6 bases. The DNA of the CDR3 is TGTGCCAGCAGCTCAGGCTACCAAGAGACCCAGTACTTC. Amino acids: CASSSGYQETQYF.

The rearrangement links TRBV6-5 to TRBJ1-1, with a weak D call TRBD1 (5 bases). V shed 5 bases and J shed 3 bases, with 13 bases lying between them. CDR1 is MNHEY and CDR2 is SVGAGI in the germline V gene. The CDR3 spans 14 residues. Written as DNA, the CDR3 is TGTGCCAGCAGTGAGTATTCAGGGTACACTGAAGCTTTCTTT. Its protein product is CASSEYSGYTEAFF.

CDR3 bases: TGTGCCAGCCAAATTTCAGGGACTGGAAACACCATATATTTT. This gives the protein CASQISGTGNTIYF. The V gene is TRBV6-5, the J gene TRBJ1-3, with D possibly matching TRBD1 (5 bases). V was pared by 8 bases and J by 2 bases, with 13 bases between. The CDR3 is 14 amino acids. Germline CDR1 is MNHEY and CDR2 is SVGAGI.

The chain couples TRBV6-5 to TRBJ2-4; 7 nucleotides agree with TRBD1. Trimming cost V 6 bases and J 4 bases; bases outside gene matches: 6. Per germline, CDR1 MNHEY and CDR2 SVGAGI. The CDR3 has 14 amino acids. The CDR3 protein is CASSPGTAKNIQYF. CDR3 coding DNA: TGTGCCAGCAGCCCCGGGACAGCTAAAAACATTCAGTACTTC.

CDR3 coding DNA: TGTGCCAGCCGCCTGGAGGCTTTAGGCAATCAGCCCCAGCATTTT. Translated, it gives CASRLEALGNQPQHF. The chain carries TRBV2 and TRBJ1-5; D unresolved. V lost 8 bases and J lost 2, with 16 bases in between. CDR1 is SNHLY and CDR2 is FYNNEI in the germline V gene. This CDR3 has 15 amino acids.

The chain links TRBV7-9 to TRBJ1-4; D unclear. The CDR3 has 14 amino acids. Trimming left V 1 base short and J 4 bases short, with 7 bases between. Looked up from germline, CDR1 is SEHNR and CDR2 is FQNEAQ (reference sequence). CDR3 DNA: TGTGCCAGCAGCTTAGTGGGCCTTAATGAAAAACTGTTTTTT. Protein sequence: CASSLVGLNEKLFF.

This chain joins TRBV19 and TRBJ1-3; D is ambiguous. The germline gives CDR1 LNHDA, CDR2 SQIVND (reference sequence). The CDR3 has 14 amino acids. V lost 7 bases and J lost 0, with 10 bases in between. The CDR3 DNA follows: TGTGCCAGTACCGAACCCAGCTCTGGAAACACCATATATTTT. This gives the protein CASTEPSSGNTIYF.

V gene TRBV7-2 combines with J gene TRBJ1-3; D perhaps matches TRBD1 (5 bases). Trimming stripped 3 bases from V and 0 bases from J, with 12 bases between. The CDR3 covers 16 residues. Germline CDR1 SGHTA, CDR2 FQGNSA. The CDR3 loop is CASSFRQTHSGNTIYF. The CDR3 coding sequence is TGTGCCAGCAGCTTCAGACAGACCCACTCTGGAAACACCATATATTTT.

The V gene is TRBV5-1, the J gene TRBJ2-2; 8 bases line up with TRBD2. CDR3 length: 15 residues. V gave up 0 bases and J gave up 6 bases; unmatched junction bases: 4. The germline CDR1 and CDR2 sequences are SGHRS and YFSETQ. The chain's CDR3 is CASSLESGGSGELFF. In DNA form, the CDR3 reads TGCGCCAGCAGCTTGGAGAGCGGGGGCTCCGGGGAGCTGTTTTTT.

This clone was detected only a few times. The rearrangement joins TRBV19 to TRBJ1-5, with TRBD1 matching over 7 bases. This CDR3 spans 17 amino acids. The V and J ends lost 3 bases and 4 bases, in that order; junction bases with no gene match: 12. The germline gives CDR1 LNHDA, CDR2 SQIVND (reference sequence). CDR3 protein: CASSIRTGGVGNQPQHF. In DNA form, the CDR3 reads TGTGCCAGTAGTATTCGGACAGGTGGGGTTGGGAATCAGCCCCAGCATTTT.

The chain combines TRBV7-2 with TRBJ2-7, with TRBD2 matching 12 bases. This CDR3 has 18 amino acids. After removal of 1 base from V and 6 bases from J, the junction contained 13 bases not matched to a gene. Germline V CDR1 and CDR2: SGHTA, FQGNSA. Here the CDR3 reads CASSLVGASGGVWFEQYF. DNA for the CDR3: TGTGCCAGCAGCTTAGTGGGGGCTAGCGGGGGGGTGTGGTTCGAGCAGTACTTC.

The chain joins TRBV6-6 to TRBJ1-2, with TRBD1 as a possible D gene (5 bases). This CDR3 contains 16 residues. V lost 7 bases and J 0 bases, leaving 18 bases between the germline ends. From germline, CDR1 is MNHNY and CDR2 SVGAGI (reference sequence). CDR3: CASTSQAGVPNYGYTF. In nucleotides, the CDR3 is TGTGCCAGCACCTCCCAAGCGGGGGTACCTAACTATGGCTACACCTTC.

The CDR3 region is CASRGLTGGLYEQYF. CDR3 nucleotide sequence: TGTGCCAGCAGAGGGCTTACAGGGGGGCTCTACGAGCAGTACTTC. V and J are TRBV6-5 and TRBJ2-7; TRBD1 matches at 8 bases. Germline V CDR1 and CDR2: MNHEY, SVGAGI. V trimming: 6 bases; J trimming: 3 bases; junction bases outside the gene matches: 10. This CDR3 has 15 amino acids.

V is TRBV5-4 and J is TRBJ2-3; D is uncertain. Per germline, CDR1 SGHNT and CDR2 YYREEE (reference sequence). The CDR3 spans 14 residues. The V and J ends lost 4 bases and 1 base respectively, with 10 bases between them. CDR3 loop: CASSGGPGTDTQYF. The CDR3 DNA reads TGTGCCAGCAGCGGCGGTCCTGGCACAGATACGCAGTATTTT.

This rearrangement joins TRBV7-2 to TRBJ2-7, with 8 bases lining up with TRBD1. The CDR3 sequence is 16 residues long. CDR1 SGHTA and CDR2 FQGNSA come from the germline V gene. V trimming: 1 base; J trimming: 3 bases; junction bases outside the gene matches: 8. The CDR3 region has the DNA TGTGCCAGCAGCTTAGGACGGGGACAGGCGAACTACGAGCAGTACTTC. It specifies CASSLGRGQANYEQYF.

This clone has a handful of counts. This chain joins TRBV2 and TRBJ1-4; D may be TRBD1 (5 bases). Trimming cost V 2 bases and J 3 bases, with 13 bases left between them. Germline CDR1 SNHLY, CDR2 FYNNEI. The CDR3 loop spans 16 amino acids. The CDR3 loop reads CASSELGGSPNEKLFF. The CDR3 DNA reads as TGTGCCAGCAGTGAATTGGGGGGATCACCTAATGAAAAACTGTTTTTT.

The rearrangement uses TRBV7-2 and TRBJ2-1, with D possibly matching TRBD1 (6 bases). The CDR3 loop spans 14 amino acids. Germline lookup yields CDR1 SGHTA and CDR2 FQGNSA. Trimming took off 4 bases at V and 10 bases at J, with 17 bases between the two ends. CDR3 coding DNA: TGTGCCAGCAGCTCAATGGCCGGACAGTGGGAGCAGTTCTTC. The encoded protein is CASSSMAGQWEQFF.

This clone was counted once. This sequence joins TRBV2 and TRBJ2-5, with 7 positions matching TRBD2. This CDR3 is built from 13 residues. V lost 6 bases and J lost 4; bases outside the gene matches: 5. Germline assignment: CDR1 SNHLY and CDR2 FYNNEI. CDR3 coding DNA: TGTGCCAGCAGGGGGGGGGAGGGAGAGACCCAGTACTTC. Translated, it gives CASRGGEGETQYF. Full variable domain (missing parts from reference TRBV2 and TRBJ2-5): EPEVTQTPSHQVTQMGQEVILRCVPISNHLYFYWYRQILGQKVEFLVSFYNNEISEKSEIFDDQFSVERPDGSNFTLKIRSTKLEDSAMYFCASRGGEGETQYFGPGTRLLVL.

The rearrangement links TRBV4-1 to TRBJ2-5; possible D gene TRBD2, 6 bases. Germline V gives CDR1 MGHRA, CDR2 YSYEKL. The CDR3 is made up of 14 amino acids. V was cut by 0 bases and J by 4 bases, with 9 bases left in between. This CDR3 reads CASSQDRRGETQYF. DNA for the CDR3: TGCGCCAGCAGCCAAGATCGGCGGGGAGAGACCCAGTACTTC.

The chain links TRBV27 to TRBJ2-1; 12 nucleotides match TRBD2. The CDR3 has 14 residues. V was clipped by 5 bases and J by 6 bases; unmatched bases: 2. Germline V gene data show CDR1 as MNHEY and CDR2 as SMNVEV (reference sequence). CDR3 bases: TGTGCCAGCAGTAGACTAGCGGGGGTCAATGAGCAGTTCTTC. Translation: CASSRLAGVNEQFF.

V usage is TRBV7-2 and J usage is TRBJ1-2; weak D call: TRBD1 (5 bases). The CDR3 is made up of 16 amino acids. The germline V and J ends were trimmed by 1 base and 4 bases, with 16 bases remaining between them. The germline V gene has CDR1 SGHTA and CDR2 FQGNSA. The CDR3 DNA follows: TGTGCCAGCAGCTTAGGGACCAACCAGGGAACCTATGGCTACACCTTC. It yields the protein CASSLGTNQGTYGYTF. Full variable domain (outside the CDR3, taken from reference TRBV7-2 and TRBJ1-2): GAGVSQSPSNKVTEKGKDVELRCDPISGHTALYWYRQSLGQGLEFLIYFQGNSAPDKSGLPSDRFSAERTGGSVSTLTIQRTQQEDSAVYLCASSLGTNQGTYGYTFGSGTRLTVV.

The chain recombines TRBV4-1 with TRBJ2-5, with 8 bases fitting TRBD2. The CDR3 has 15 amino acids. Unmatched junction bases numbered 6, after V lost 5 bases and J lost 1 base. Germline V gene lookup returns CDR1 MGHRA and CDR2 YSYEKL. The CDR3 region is CASSALLAGQETQYF. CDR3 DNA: TGCGCCAGCAGCGCGCTGCTAGCGGGCCAAGAGACCCAGTACTTC.

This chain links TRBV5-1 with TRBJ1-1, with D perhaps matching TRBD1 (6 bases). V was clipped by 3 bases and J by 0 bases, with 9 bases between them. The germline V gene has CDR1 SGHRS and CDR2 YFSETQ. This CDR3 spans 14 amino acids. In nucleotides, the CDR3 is TGCGCCAGCAGCTCCGAGGGGGTGAACACTGAAGCTTTCTTT. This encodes CASSSEGVNTEAFF.